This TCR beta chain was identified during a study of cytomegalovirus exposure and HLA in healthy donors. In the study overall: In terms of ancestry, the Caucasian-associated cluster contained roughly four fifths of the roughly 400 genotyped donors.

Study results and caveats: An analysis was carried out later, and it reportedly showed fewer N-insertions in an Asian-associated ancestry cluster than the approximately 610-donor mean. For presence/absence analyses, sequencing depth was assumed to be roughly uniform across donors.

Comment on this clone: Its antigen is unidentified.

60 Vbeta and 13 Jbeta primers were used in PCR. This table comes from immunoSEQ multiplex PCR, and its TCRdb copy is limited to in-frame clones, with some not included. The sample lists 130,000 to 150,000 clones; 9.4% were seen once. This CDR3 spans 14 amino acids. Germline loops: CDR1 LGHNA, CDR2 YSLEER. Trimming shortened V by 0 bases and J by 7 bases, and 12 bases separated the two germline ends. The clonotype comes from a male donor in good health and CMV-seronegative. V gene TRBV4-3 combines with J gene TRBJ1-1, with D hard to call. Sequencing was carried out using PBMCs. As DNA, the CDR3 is TGCGCCAGCAGCCAAGATTTGCAACAGTTTGAAGCTTTCTTT. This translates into CASSQDLQQFEAFF.